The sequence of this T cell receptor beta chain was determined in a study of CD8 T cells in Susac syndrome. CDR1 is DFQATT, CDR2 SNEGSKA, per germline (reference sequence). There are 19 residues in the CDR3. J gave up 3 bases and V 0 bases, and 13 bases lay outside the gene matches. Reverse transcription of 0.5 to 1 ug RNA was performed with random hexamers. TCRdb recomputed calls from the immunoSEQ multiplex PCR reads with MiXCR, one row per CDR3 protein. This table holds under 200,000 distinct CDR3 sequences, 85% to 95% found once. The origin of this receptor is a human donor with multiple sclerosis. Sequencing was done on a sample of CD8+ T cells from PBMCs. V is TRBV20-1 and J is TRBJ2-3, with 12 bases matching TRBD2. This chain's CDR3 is CSAREPGALAGGLTDTQYF. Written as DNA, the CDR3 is TGCAGTGCTAGAGAGCCGGGGGCGCTAGCGGGAGGGCTGACAGATACGCAGTATTTT.